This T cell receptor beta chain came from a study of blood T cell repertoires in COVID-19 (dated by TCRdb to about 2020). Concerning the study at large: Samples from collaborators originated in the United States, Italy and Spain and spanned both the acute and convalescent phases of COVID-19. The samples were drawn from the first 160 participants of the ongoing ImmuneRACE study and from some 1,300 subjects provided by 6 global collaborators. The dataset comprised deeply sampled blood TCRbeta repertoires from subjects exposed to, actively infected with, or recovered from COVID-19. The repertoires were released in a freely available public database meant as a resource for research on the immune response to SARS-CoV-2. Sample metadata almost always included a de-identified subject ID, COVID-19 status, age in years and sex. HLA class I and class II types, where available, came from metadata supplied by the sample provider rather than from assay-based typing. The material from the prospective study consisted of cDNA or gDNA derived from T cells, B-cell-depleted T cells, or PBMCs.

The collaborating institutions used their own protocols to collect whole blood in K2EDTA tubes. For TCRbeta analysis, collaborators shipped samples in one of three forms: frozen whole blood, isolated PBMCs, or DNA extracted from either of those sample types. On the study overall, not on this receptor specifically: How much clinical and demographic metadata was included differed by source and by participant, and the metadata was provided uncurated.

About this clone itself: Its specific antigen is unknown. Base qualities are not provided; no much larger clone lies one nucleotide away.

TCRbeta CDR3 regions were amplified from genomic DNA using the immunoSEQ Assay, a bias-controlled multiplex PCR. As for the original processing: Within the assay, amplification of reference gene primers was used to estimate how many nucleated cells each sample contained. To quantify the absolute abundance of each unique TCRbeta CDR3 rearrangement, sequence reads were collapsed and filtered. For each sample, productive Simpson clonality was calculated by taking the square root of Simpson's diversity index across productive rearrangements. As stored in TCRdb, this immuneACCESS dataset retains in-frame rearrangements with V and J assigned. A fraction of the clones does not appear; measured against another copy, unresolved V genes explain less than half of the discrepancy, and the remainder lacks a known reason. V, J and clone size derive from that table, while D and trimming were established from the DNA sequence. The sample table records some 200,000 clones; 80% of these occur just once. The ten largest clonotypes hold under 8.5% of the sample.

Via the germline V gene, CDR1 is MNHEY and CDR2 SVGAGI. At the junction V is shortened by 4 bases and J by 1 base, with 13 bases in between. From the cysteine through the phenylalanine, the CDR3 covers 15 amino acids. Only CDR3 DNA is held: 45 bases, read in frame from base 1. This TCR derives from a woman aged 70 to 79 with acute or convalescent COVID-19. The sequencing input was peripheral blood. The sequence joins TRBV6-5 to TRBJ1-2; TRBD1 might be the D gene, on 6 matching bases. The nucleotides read TGTGCCAGCAGTTCGACAGGATCCGATAACTATGGCTACACCTTC. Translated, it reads CASSSTGSDNYGYTF.